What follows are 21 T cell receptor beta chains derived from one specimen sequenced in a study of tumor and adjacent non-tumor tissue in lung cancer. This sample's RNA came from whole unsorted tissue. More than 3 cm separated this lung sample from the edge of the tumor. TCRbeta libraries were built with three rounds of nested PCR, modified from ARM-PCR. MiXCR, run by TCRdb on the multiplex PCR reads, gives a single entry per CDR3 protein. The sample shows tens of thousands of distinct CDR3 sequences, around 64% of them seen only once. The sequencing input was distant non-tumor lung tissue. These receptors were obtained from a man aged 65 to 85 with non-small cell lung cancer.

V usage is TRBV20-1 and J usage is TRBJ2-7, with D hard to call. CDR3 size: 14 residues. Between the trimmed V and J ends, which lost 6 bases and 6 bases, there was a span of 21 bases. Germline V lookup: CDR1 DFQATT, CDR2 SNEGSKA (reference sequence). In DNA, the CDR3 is TGCAGTGCCTCGGGTAGGGTTGGCGTTGCCGAGCAGTACTTC. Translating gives CSASGRVGVAEQYF.

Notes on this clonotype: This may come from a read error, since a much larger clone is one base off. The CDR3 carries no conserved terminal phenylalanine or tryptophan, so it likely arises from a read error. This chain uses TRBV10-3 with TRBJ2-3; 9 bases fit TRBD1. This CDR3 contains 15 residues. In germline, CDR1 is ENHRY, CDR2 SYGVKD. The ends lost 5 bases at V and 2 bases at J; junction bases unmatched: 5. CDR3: CAISRDRDITDTQYL. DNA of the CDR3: TGTGCCATCAGTCGGGACAGGGATATCACAGATACGCAGTATTTG.

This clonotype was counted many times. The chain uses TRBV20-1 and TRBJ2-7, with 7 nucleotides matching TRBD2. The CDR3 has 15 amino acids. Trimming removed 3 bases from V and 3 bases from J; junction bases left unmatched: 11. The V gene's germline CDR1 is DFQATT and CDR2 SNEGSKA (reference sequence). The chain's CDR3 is CSASFQGGRYYEQYF. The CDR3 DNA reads TGCAGTGCTAGTTTTCAGGGCGGGAGATACTACGAGCAGTACTTC.

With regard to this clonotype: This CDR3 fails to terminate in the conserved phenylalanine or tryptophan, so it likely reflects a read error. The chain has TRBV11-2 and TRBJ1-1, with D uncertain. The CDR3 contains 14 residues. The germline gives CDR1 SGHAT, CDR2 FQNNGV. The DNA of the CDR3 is TGTGCCAGCAGCCCACAACACCCGAACACTAAAGCTTTCTCT. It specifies CASSPQHPNTKAFS.

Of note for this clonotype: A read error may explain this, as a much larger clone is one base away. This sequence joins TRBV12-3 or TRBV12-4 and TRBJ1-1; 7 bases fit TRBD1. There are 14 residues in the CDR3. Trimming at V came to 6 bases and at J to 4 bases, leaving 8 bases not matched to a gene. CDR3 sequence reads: CASSRGQMSTEAFF. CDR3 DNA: TGTGCCAGCAGCCGGGGACAGATGAGCACTGAAGCTTTCTTT.

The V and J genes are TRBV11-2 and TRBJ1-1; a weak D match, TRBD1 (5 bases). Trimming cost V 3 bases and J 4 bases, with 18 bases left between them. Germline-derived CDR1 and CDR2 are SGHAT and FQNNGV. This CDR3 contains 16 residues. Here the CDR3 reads CASSLVVGAFITEAFF. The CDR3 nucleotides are TGTGCCAGCAGCTTGGTTGTAGGGGCCTTTATCACTGAAGCTTTCTTT. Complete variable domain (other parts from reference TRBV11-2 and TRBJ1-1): EAGVAQSPRYKIIEKRQSVAFWCNPISGHATLYWYQQILGQGPKLLIQFQNNGVVDDSQLPKDRFSAERLKGVDSTLKIQPAKLEDSAVYLCASSLVVGAFITEAFFGQGTRLTVV.

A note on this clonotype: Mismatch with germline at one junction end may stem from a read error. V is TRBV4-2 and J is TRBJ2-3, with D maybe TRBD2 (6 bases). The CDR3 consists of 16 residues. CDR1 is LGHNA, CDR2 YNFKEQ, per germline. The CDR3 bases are TGTATCAGCGGCCAAGAAGGGCTGGGAGGCACAAATACGCAGTATTTT. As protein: CISGQEGLGGTNTQYF.

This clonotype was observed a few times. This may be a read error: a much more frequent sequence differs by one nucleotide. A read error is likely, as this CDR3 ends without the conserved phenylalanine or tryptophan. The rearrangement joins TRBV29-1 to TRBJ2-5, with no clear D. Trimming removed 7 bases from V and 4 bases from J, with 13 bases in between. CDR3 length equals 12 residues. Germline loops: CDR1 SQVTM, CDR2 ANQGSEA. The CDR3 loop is CSGMVRTETQYL. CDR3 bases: TGCAGCGGTATGGTACGGACAGAGACCCAGTACTTA.

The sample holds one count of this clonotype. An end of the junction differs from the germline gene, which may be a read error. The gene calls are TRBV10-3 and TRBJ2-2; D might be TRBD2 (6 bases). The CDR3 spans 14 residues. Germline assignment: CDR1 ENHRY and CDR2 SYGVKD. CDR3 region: CTTGRGGNTGELFF. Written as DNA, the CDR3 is TGTACCACCGGTAGAGGCGGGAACACCGGGGAGCTGTTCTTT.

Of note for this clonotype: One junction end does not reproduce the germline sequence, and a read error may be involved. CDR3 sequence (DNA): TGTGCCAGCAGCATAGATCCGGGGAGGACGGAAGCTTTCTTT. Amino acid sequence: CASSIDPGRTEAFF. The chain employs TRBV11-2 and TRBJ1-1; D is unresolved. The CDR3 length is 14 residues. The germline CDR1 and CDR2 sequences are SGHAT and FQNNGV.

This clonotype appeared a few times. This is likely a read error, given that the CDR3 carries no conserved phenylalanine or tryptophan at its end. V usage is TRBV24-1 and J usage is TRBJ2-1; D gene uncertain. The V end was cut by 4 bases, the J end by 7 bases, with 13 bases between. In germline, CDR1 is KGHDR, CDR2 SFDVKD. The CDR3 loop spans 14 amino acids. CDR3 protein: CATSEVGPTNEQFS. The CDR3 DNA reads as TGTGCCACCAGTGAGGTCGGACCGACGAATGAGCAGTTCTCC.

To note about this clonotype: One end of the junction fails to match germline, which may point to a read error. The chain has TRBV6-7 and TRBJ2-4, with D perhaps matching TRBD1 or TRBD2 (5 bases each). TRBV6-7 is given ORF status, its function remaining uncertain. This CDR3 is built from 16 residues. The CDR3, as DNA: TGTACCAGCAGTCTGCCTGGGACCGACGCCAAAAACATTAAGTACTTC. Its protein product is CTSSLPGTDAKNIKYF.

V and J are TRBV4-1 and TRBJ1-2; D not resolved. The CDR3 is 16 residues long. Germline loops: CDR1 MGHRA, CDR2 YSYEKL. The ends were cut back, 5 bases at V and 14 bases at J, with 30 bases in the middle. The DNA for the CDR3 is TGCGCCAGCAGCGGACTAGACCAGGAAGCTAACTATGACTATACCTTC. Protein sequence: CASSGLDQEANYDYTF.

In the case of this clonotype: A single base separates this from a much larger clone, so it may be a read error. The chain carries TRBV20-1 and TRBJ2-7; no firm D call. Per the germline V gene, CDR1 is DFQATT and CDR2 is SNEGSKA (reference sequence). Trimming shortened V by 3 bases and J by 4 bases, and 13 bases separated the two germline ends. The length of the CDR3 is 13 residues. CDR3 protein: CSARSRNGYEQYF. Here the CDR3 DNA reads TGCAGTGCTAGGTCGAGGAACGGTTACGAGCAGTACTTC.

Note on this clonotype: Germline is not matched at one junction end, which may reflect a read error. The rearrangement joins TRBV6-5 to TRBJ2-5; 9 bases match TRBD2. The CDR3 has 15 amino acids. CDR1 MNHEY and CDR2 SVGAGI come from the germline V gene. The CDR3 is CAISCAGGPWETQYF. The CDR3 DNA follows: TGTGCCATCAGTTGCGCGGGGGGGCCGTGGGAGACCCAGTACTTC.

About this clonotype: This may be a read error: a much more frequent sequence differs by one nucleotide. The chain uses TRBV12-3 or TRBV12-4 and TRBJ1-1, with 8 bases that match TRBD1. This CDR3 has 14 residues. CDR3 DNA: TGTGCCAGCAGCCGGACAGGGAGGAACACTAAAGCTTTCTTT. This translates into CASSRTGRNTKAFF.

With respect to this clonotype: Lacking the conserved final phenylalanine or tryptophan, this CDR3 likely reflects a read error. DNA of the CDR3: TGCAGCGCGGACCCCAGTGGGTTCAATGAGCAGTTCCTC. This gives the protein CSADPSGFNEQFL. The rearrangement links TRBV29-1 to TRBJ2-1; D gene ambiguous. The germline CDR1 and CDR2 sequences are SQVTM and ANQGSEA. The CDR3 extends over 13 amino acids. Trimming removed 7 bases from V and 6 bases from J, with 16 bases in between.

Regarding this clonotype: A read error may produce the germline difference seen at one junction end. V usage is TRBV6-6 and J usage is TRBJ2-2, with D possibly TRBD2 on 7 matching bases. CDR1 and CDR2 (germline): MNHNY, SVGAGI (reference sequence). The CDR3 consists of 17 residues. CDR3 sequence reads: CASSYQGREIGTEELFF. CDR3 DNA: TGTGCCAGCAGTTACCAGGGGCGGGAGATCGGCACCGAGGAGCTGTTTTTT.

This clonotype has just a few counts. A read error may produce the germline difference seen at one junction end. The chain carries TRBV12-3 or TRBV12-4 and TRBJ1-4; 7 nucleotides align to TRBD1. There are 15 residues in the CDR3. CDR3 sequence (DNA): TGTGCCAGCAGTTCCCCCAGGGGGGGCGATGAAACACTGTTTTTT. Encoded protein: CASSSPRGGDETLFF.

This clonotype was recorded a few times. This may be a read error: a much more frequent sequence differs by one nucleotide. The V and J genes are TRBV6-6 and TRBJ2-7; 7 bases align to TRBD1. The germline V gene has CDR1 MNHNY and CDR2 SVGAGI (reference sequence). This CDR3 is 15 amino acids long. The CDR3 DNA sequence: TGTGTCAGCAGTTACTCAGGGACAGCGCCCTACGAGCAGTACTTC. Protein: CVSSYSGTAPYEQYF.

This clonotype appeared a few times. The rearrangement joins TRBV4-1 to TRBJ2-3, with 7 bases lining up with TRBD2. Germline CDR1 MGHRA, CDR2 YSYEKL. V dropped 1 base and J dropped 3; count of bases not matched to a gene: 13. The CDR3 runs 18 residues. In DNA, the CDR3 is TGCGCCAGCAGCCAAGGGGTCCGCCGACGGGGAGGGACAGATACGCAGTATTTT. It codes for CASSQGVRRRGGTDTQYF.